This TCR beta chain is drawn from a study of OX40 agonist ivuxolimab in advanced cancers. Study at large: Three partial responders included one hepatocellular carcinoma patient and two cutaneous melanoma patients. Regarding the study as a whole: Clonal expansion by week 6 occurred in CD4+ and CD8+ blood T cells (at 0.1 to 3.0 mg/kg).

Cycle 7 day 1, cycle 4 day 1, and baseline were the timepoints at which blood was sampled. Here immunoSEQ multiplex PCR was the method, and the copy in TCRdb shows in-frame clones only, minus some. The sample shows 65,000 to 95,000 clones, roughly 84% of them seen only once. The V gene end was trimmed by 1 base and the J gene end by 1 base; junction bases not matched to a gene: 7. CDR1 and CDR2 (germline): SGHVS, FQNEAQ. CDR3 size: 17 residues. Comment on this clone: The antigen remains unidentified.

The chain uses TRBV7-8 and TRBJ1-5; 7 positions match TRBD1. The receptor was derived from an adult with an advanced solid tumor such as melanoma, head and neck, liver or kidney cancer. Material: CD4+ or CD8+ T cells sorted from blood, obtained in a trial of the OX40 agonist ivuxolimab. The CDR3 DNA reads as TGTGCCAGCAGCTTAGGTGTTCAGGGACAGAGCAATCAGCCCCAGCATTTT. Amino acids: CASSLGVQGQSNQPQHF.